The rows below give T cell receptor beta chains drawn from one sample of a study of monozygotic twins with cystic fibrosis. The repertoire was sequenced with immunoSEQ multiplex PCR; TCRdb's copy has only in-frame clones and lacks some. The data show 30,000 to 40,000 clones, roughly 66% seen once. The sample consisted of blood. The receptors were sampled from a girl aged 10-17 years with cystic fibrosis. The conserved cysteine and the conserved F or W are not part of the CDR3 here. A D gene is named only where the DNA matches it firmly.

TRBJ1-1 TRBV14 . ASSQDVGGKNTEAF
TRBJ1-1 TRBV7-9 . ASSFGSGAF
TRBJ1-1 TRBV5-1 . ASIDSILNTEAF
TRBJ2-5 TRBV5-1 TRBD1 ASSLGTGSQETQY
TRBJ1-4 TRBV4-1 . ASSQGSGGLGTNEKLF
TRBJ2-7 TRBV7-6 . ASSLAGRRTAEQY
TRBJ2-1 TRBV20-1 . SARDLGEQF
TRBJ2-1 TRBV2 TRBD2 ASSPLAGGPNEQF
TRBJ2-2 TRBV9 . ASSVEAGATYTGELF
TRBJ2-7 TRBV7-9 TRBD1 ASSPRDRSYEQY
TRBJ2-1 TRBV28 . ASSSPITQGQSSYNEQF
TRBJ1-2 TRBV7-8 . ASSLYRLPTNEGYT
TRBJ2-4 TRBV15 . ATSRDNLGLNIQY
TRBJ2-7 TRBV27 TRBD1 ASSLSGTGSYEQY
TRBJ2-3 TRBV15 TRBD1 ATSSGDRGSADTQY
TRBJ1-1 TRBV7-9 . ASSLEIGTEAF
TRBJ2-1 TRBV7-6 . ASSLAPGRNEQF
TRBJ2-2 TRBV6-6 TRBD2 ASSLGTSGNTGELF
TRBJ2-5 TRBV4-3 . ASSHALGGETQY
TRBJ1-2 TRBV4-1 . ASSLRSTYGYT
TRBJ1-4 TRBV7-9 . ASSLVIGGLGEKLF
TRBJ2-2 TRBV5-1 . ASSFLQGNTGELF
TRBJ2-1 TRBV2 . ASSDYSNEQF
TRBJ1-2 TRBV28 . ASLGGAGAFGGYT
TRBJ1-2 TRBV5-5 . ASSLAVGINYGYT
TRBJ1-2 TRBV27 . ASSLNREWYLRGYT
TRBJ2-7 TRBV7-2 TRBD2 ASSLRRPSGSLAEQY
TRBJ1-2 TRBV5-1 TRBD1 ASNGQGGGDYGYT
TRBJ2-1 TRBV30 TRBD1 AWSSGQAYNEQF
TRBJ1-5 TRBV2 . ASSFRSLEPQH
TRBJ2-7 TRBV11-2 . ASSLSGDGDEQY
TRBJ1-2 TRBV6-5 . ASRPTGYYGYT
TRBJ2-3 TRBV2 . ASSAGLFTDTQY
TRBJ2-4 TRBV10-1 . ASSESLAKNIQY
TRBJ2-6 TRBV2 TRBD1 ASRRGDRGPSGANVLT
TRBJ2-1 TRBV4-3 TRBD2 ASSQVSGDSYNEQF
TRBJ2-7 TRBV7-3 . ASSLTPGRLEQY
TRBJ2-2 TRBV6-5 . ASRERPPGELF
TRBJ2-3 TRBV9 . ASSVDSTDTQY
TRBJ2-3 TRBV29-1 TRBD2 SVDGRENTDTQY
TRBJ2-2 TRBV9 . ASINTRELF
TRBJ1-2 TRBV11-2 TRBD1 ASSPPGGRKGYT
TRBJ2-7 TRBV30 TRBD1 AWSRDRNYEQY
TRBJ2-7 TRBV30 . AWNGRARGEQY
TRBJ2-5 TRBV7-9 . ASSLAPQETQY
TRBJ2-5 TRBV7-9 TRBD1 ASSLVDRQGETQY
TRBJ1-1 TRBV18 . ASSPMTVNTEAF
TRBJ2-7 TRBV9 . ASSPSTVAYEQY
TRBJ1-1 TRBV6-5 . ASSYSGVSEAF
TRBJ1-2 TRBV4-3 . ASSQDSPDRDGYT
TRBJ1-5 TRBV28 . ASSLGGRQPQH
TRBJ1-1 TRBV5-1 TRBD1 ARRTGPRNTEAF